These 28 T cell receptor beta chains originate from one sample sequenced in a study of Ad26.COV2.S vaccination and SARS-CoV-2 variants. Described treatment: around 19 received Ad26.COV2.S at low or high dose, single or two shots; about 5 received placebo; per-sample allocation not given. Samples came from day 63 after the first vaccine or placebo injection. Generated by immunoSEQ multiplex PCR, the TCRdb table keeps only in-frame clones and is missing some. The repertoire holds 350,000 to 500,000 clones, 70% to 90% seen once, with 3.6% in the top ten. This material consisted of peripheral blood, taken in a trial of Ad26.COV2.S vaccine versus placebo. The source is a person between 18 and 65 years old who received the Ad26.COV2.S COVID-19 vaccine or a placebo.

The chain employs TRBV18 and TRBJ2-2, with 7 bases fitting TRBD1. The CDR3 covers 16 residues. The V and J ends lost 0 bases and 3 bases, in that order; junction bases with no gene match: 4. Germline CDR1 KGHSH, CDR2 LQKENI. The CDR3 DNA follows: TGTGCCAGCTCACCACCCGCCCAGGGGGACACCGGGGAGCTGTTTTTT. Encoded protein: CASSPPAQGDTGELFF.

This rearrangement joins TRBV5-5 to TRBJ2-7, with TRBD2 identical over 12 bases. The CDR3 has 17 amino acids. Trimming took 0 bases from V and 2 from J; bases not matched to a gene: 6. Germline V gives CDR1 SGHKS, CDR2 YYEKEE (reference sequence). The CDR3 DNA reads as TGTGCCAGCAGCTTGGCTGGACTAGCGGGGTTTGCCTACGAGCAGTACTTC. Its translation: CASSLAGLAGFAYEQYF.

The rearrangement links TRBV29-1 to TRBJ2-1; 7 bases are a match to TRBD2. Losses at the gene ends were 4 bases for V and 6 bases for J; bases not matched to a gene: 3. This CDR3 is 12 amino acids long. Germline values: CDR1 SQVTM, CDR2 ANQGSEA. Here the CDR3 DNA reads TGCAGCGTTGGAGGGACTATCAATGAGCAGTTCTTC. This gives the protein CSVGGTINEQFF.

The CDR3 DNA sequence: TGTGCCAGCGAATCCCGGACAGGGGGCTGGGAGCAGTACTTC. As protein: CASESRTGGWEQYF. The chain uses TRBV6-5 and TRBJ2-7, with 11 bases matching TRBD1. After removal of 8 bases from V and 7 bases from J, the junction contained 10 bases not matched to a gene. Germline assignment: CDR1 MNHEY and CDR2 SVGAGI. There are 14 residues in the CDR3.

This clone appeared once. The chain has TRBV7-9 and TRBJ2-5, with 7 bases fitting TRBD1. Germline CDR1 and CDR2: SEHNR and FQNEAQ (reference sequence). V was pared by 5 bases and J by 2 bases, with 8 bases of the junction left unmatched. The CDR3 is made up of 15 amino acids. The CDR3 DNA reads as TGTGCCAGCAGCCATACCCGGGACAGTCAAGAGACCCAGTACTTC. Its protein product is CASSHTRDSQETQYF.

This clone has just one count. The genes are TRBV5-5 and TRBJ2-5; tentative D call: TRBD2 (7 bases). This CDR3 is 15 amino acids long. CDR1 and CDR2 from the germline V gene are SGHKS and YYEKEE (reference sequence). Trimming shortened V by 0 bases and J by 4 bases, and 13 bases separated the two germline ends. As DNA, the CDR3 is TGTGCCAGCAGCTTGGCCGGGGGGCCGGCAGAGACCCAGTACTTC. It is translated as CASSLAGGPAETQYF. Full variable domain (rest looked up from reference TRBV5-5 and TRBJ2-5): DAGVTQSPTHLIKTRGQQVTLRCSPISGHKSVSWYQQVLGQGPQFIFQYYEKEERGRGNFPDRFSARQFPNYSSELNVNALLLGDSALYLCASSLAGGPAETQYFGPGTRLLVL.

This chain joins TRBV10-3 and TRBJ1-1; D is undetermined. The germline V gene encodes CDR1 ENHRY and CDR2 SYGVKD. The CDR3 runs to 13 residues. Trimming took off 7 bases at V and 1 base at J, with 10 bases between the two ends. In DNA form, the CDR3 reads TGTGCCATCACCCCCAGAGAGAACACTGAAGCTTTCTTT. As protein: CAITPRENTEAFF.

The chain combines TRBV10-3 with TRBJ1-1, with 9 bases identical to TRBD1. V trimming: 7 bases; J trimming: 5 bases; junction bases outside the gene matches: 5. CDR1 and CDR2 from the germline V gene are ENHRY and SYGVKD. This CDR3 contains 13 residues. CDR3: CAIKGQGFTEAFF. CDR3 nucleotides: TGTGCCATCAAAGGACAGGGGTTTACTGAAGCTTTCTTT.

The chain couples TRBV10-1 to TRBJ2-1; maybe TRBD1 (6 bases). Germline lookup yields CDR1 WNHNN and CDR2 SYGVQD (reference sequence). The CDR3 consists of 12 residues. Trimming removed 2 bases from V and 8 bases from J, with 7 bases in between. CDR3 loop: CASSEQGHEQFF. The CDR3 DNA reads as TGCGCCAGCAGTGAGCAGGGGCATGAGCAGTTCTTC.

The CDR3: CASSLEAGRRPTDYYEQYF. CDR3 DNA: TGCGCCAGCAGCTTGGAGGCAGGGAGACGGCCTACGGACTACTACGAGCAGTACTTC. The chain combines TRBV5-1 with TRBJ2-7; TRBD2 might be the D (6 bases). V was clipped by 0 bases and J by 3 bases, with 25 bases between them. The V gene's germline CDR1 is SGHRS and CDR2 YFSETQ. The CDR3 contains 19 residues.

V gene TRBV5-1 combines with J gene TRBJ2-7; 8 bases agree with TRBD1. The CDR3 contains 14 residues. V dropped 3 bases and J dropped 7; count of bases not matched to a gene: 9. Germline CDR1 SGHRS, CDR2 YFSETQ. In DNA, the CDR3 is TGCGCCAGCAGCTCCAGGACAGGGATAAGGGAGCAGTACTTC. Residues: CASSSRTGIREQYF.

This clone is a singleton in its sample. This rearrangement joins TRBV20-1 to TRBJ2-7; D is unclear. This CDR3 region has 12 residues. Trimming left V 3 bases short and J 1 base short, with 7 bases between. Germline V gene sequence: CDR1 DFQATT, CDR2 SNEGSKA (reference sequence). The CDR3 region is CSASIRSYEQYF. The CDR3 region has the DNA TGCAGTGCTAGTATCAGGTCCTACGAGCAGTACTTC.

The chain carries TRBV11-3 and TRBJ2-1; 13 nucleotides align to TRBD2. This CDR3 has 15 residues. V lost 5 bases, J lost 3 bases, and 1 base stayed unmatched. CDR1 is SGHNT and CDR2 is YENEEA in the germline V gene. The CDR3 sequence is CASSRTSGGYNEQFF. The CDR3 nucleotides are TGTGCCAGCAGCAGGACTAGCGGGGGCTACAATGAGCAGTTCTTC.

V is TRBV3-1 (or the pseudogene TRBV3-2) and J is TRBJ2-5; 11 bases match TRBD2. Germline-derived CDR1 and CDR2 are LGHDT and YNNKEL (reference sequence). CDR3 length: 17 amino acids. The V gene end was trimmed by 3 bases and the J gene end by 0 bases; junction bases not matched to a gene: 6. In DNA form, the CDR3 reads TGTGCCAGCAGCCATGGTACTAGCGGGGGCCACCAAGAGACCCAGTACTTC. This encodes CASSHGTSGGHQETQYF.

This sequence joins TRBV19 and TRBJ2-1; possibly TRBD2 for D (6 bases). V was trimmed by 5 bases and J by 10 bases, leaving 9 bases between them. Germline CDR1 reads LNHDA; CDR2 reads SQIVND (reference sequence). CDR3 size: 11 residues. The CDR3 is CASSGGEEQFF. The CDR3 DNA follows: TGTGCCAGTAGTGGAGGGGAAGAGCAGTTCTTC.

This clone was seen only once. This chain joins TRBV6-2 or TRBV6-3 and TRBJ2-2; 9 bases are a match to TRBD2. Unmatched junction bases numbered 5, after V lost 5 bases and J lost 4 bases. The CDR3 runs to 15 residues. The V gene's germline CDR1 is MNHEY and CDR2 SVGEGT. The chain's CDR3 is CASSGLASRTGELFF. CDR3 sequence (DNA): TGTGCCAGCAGTGGACTAGCGAGCCGCACCGGGGAGCTGTTTTTT.

J is TRBJ1-6 and V is TRBV6-5; tentatively, D is TRBD1 (5 bases). Germline V lookup: CDR1 MNHEY, CDR2 SVGAGI. The CDR3 has 14 amino acids. V was shortened by 6 bases and J by 5 bases, with 11 bases between the two germline ends. In nucleotides, the CDR3 is TGTGCCAGCAGATTCACGGGGCATAATTCACCCCTCCACTTT. Protein product: CASRFTGHNSPLHF.

This clone was recorded a few times. This chain connects TRBV5-4 to TRBJ2-3; 15 nucleotides agree with TRBD2. This CDR3 comprises 20 residues. Trimming removed 4 bases from V and 3 bases from J; junction bases left unmatched: 15. CDR1 and CDR2 from the germline V gene are SGHNT and YYREEE (reference sequence). DNA for the CDR3: TGTGCCAGCAGCCGAGATCAATGGACTAGCGGGGGGGTGAGAACAGATACGCAGTATTTT. Amino acids: CASSRDQWTSGGVRTDTQYF.

The chain combines TRBV24-1 with TRBJ1-1, with TRBD1 matching 10 bases. J gave up 1 base and V 7 bases, and 8 bases lay outside the gene matches. CDR1 is KGHDR, CDR2 SFDVKD, per germline. The CDR3 totals 16 residues. CDR3 coding DNA: TGTGCCACCAGCCCCGGGACAGGGGCACCGAACACTGAAGCTTTCTTT. Residues: CATSPGTGAPNTEAFF.

The chain links TRBV28 to TRBJ2-1; weak D call: TRBD2 (6 bases). Trimming removed 10 bases from V and 15 bases from J, with 22 bases in between. CDR3 length: 12 amino acids. Per the germline V gene, CDR1 is MDHEN and CDR2 is SYDVKM. CDR3 protein: CATDSLRGEGFF. CDR3 DNA: TGTGCCACGGACTCCTTGCGGGGCGAGGGGTTCTTC.

About this clone: Other DNA sequences in this sample translate to the same CDR3. The chain links TRBV12-3 or TRBV12-4 to TRBJ2-5, with D maybe TRBD1 (5 bases). The CDR3 consists of 12 residues. The V end was cut by 6 bases, the J end by 1 base, with 6 bases between. Here the CDR3 reads CASRDSQETQYF. The CDR3 coding sequence is TGTGCCAGCAGAGACAGCCAAGAGACCCAGTACTTC.

V is TRBV19 and J is TRBJ2-2, with 7 bases aligning to TRBD2. With V trimmed by 9 bases and J by 0 bases, 10 bases remained unmatched. The V gene's germline CDR1 is LNHDA and CDR2 SQIVND (reference sequence). This CDR3 is 16 amino acids long. DNA for the CDR3: TGTGCCAGCCGCCCGGGACTAACAGCGAACACCGGGGAGCTGTTTTTT. This gives the protein CASRPGLTANTGELFF.

The V and J genes are TRBV6-5 and TRBJ1-2, with 7 bases matching TRBD1. Unmatched junction bases numbered 13, after V lost 4 bases and J lost 5 bases. In germline, CDR1 is MNHEY, CDR2 SVGAGI. This CDR3 has 16 residues. CDR3 nucleotides: TGTGCCAGCAGTTGGAAACAAACCTACAGGGGTTATGGCTACACCTTC. It translates to CASSWKQTYRGYGYTF.

The CDR3 loop reads CASSLSKAGYQPQHF. The CDR3, as DNA: TGTGCCAGCAGTTTATCGAAGGCAGGCTATCAGCCCCAGCATTTT. V is TRBV27 and J is TRBJ1-5; D uncertain. V was shortened by 0 bases and J by 5 bases, with 11 bases between the two germline ends. Germline values: CDR1 MNHEY, CDR2 SMNVEV (reference sequence). This CDR3 is 15 amino acids long.

The rearrangement joins TRBV6-5 to TRBJ1-2; 9 positions match TRBD1. The germline CDR1 and CDR2 sequences are MNHEY and SVGAGI. Trimming took 6 bases from V and 6 from J; bases not matched to a gene: 8. The CDR3 is 14 residues long. The CDR3 here is CASSPGTGSNGYTF. The CDR3, as DNA: TGTGCCAGCAGCCCAGGGACAGGGTCGAATGGCTACACCTTC.

J is TRBJ2-7 and V is TRBV7-2; 7 bases are a match to TRBD2. V was pared by 2 bases and J by 7 bases, with 5 bases of the junction left unmatched. The CDR3 runs 13 residues. CDR1 is SGHTA and CDR2 is FQGNSA in the germline V gene. The CDR3 sequence: CASSLNRGGEQYF. For the CDR3, the DNA is TGTGCCAGCAGCTTAAATCGCGGGGGTGAGCAGTACTTC.

This chain links TRBV11-2 with TRBJ1-1; D is undetermined. The V end was cut by 11 bases, the J end by 3 bases, with 10 bases between. The CDR3 sequence is 11 residues long. Germline V lookup: CDR1 SGHAT, CDR2 FQNNGV. CDR3 nucleotide sequence: TGTGCCGGCCGAGAGTACACTGAAGCTTTCTTT. The encoded protein is CAGREYTEAFF. The whole variable domain, filled in from reference TRBV11-2 and TRBJ1-1, reads EAGVAQSPRYKIIEKRQSVAFWCNPISGHATLYWYQQILGQGPKLLIQFQNNGVVDDSQLPKDRFSAERLKGVDSTLKIQPAKLEDSAVYLCAGREYTEAFFGQGTRLTVV.

This chain links TRBV7-9 with TRBJ2-2, with 8 bases fitting TRBD2. Germline trimming cut 2 bases from V and 5 bases from J; bases unmatched to any gene: 4. The CDR3 contains 15 residues. The germline CDR1 and CDR2 sequences are SEHNR and FQNEAQ (reference sequence). The CDR3 DNA reads as TGTGCCAGCAGCTTAACGCTAGCGGGTACCGGGGAGCTGTTTTTT. Its protein product is CASSLTLAGTGELFF.